These 13 T cell receptor beta chains were sequenced from one sample in a study of T cell responses to AZD1222 COVID-19 vaccine. Method: immunoSEQ multiplex PCR; TCRdb's copy keeps in-frame clones and lacks some. The sample records 100,000 to 150,000 clones, approximately 88% being singletons. Sequences were derived from peripheral blood, sampled on day 0 of AZD1222 vaccination. The receptors here all came from an adult in good health.

The J gene is TRBJ2-5, the V gene TRBV18; 9 positions agree with TRBD1. The germline gives CDR1 KGHSH, CDR2 LQKENI. V was pared by 6 bases and J by 4 bases, with 6 bases of the junction left unmatched. This CDR3 spans 14 amino acids. The CDR3 sequence is CASSRTGVGETQYF. CDR3 DNA sequence: TGTGCCAGCTCGCGGACAGGGGTCGGAGAGACCCAGTACTTC.

CDR3 bases: TGTGCCAGCAGCCGCGTGAGCGGGGGGAACACCGGGGAGCTGTTTTTT. As protein: CASSRVSGGNTGELFF. The rearrangement uses TRBV7-2 and TRBJ2-2, with TRBD2 identical over 8 bases. Per germline, CDR1 SGHTA and CDR2 FQGNSA. The trim removed 5 bases at V and 1 base at J, leaving 6 bases unmatched. The CDR3 totals 16 residues.

This clone has only one observation. This chain uses TRBV7-2 with TRBJ2-3; D possibly uses TRBD1 or TRBD2 (5 bases each). Germline V gene data show CDR1 as SGHTA and CDR2 as FQGNSA. The CDR3 has 14 residues. The V end lost 3 bases, the J end lost 10 bases, and 17 bases lay between the germline ends. The CDR3 DNA reads as TGTGCCAGCAGCTTTCCGGGGCCCTCCCCCGCGCAGTATTTT. Translated, it gives CASSFPGPSPAQYF. Full variable domain (rest looked up from reference TRBV7-2 and TRBJ2-3): GAGVSQSPSNKVTEKGKDVELRCDPISGHTALYWYRQSLGQGLEFLIYFQGNSAPDKSGLPSDRFSAERTGGSVSTLTIQRTQQEDSAVYLCASSFPGPSPAQYFGPGTRLTVL.

This chain connects TRBV11-2 to TRBJ1-5; weak D call: TRBD1 (5 bases). The germline V gene has CDR1 SGHAT and CDR2 FQNNGV. Between the trimmed V and J ends, which lost 0 bases and 9 bases, there was a span of 15 bases. The CDR3 has 15 residues. The CDR3 DNA reads TGTGCCAGCAGCTTAGATGGAGACAGAAAAGGGCCCCAGCATTTT. Its protein product is CASSLDGDRKGPQHF. Combining the CDR3 with reference TRBV11-2 and TRBJ1-5 gives the whole variable domain EAGVAQSPRYKIIEKRQSVAFWCNPISGHATLYWYQQILGQGPKLLIQFQNNGVVDDSQLPKDRFSAERLKGVDSTLKIQPAKLEDSAVYLCASSLDGDRKGPQHFGDGTRLSIL.

The chain has TRBV6-1 and TRBJ1-1; TRBD1 might be the D (5 bases). Trimming shortened V by 3 bases and J by 3 bases, and 11 bases separated the two germline ends. CDR3 length: 14 amino acids. Germline V gene lookup returns CDR1 MNHNS and CDR2 SASEGT. CDR3: CASSDQGGDTEAFF. The CDR3 bases are TGTGCCAGCAGTGATCAGGGTGGGGACACTGAAGCTTTCTTT.

This chain uses TRBV3-1 (or the pseudogene TRBV3-2) with TRBJ2-7; no clear D. CDR3 length: 13 residues. CDR1 and CDR2 from the germline V gene are LGHDT and YNNKEL (reference sequence). Trimming removed 1 base at V and 2 bases at J, with 6 bases between. The CDR3 loop reads CASSQAVTYEQYF. DNA of the CDR3: TGTGCCAGCAGCCAAGCGGTCACCTACGAGCAGTACTTC.

This chain joins TRBV19 and TRBJ2-3; tentative D call: TRBD2 (6 bases). This CDR3 contains 15 residues. V lost 10 bases and J lost 3, with 20 bases in between. Looked up from germline, CDR1 is LNHDA and CDR2 is SQIVND (reference sequence). This chain's CDR3 is CATRPPGVNTDTQYF. The CDR3 nucleotides read TGTGCCACCAGACCTCCGGGAGTAAATACAGATACGCAGTATTTT.

In its sample, this clone is medium-sized. Other DNA sequences in the sample encode the same CDR3. The V call is TRBV6-5, the J call TRBJ1-1; 7 nucleotides match TRBD1. The J segment lost 0 bases and the V segment lost 5 bases, leaving 3 bases of the junction unmatched. CDR1 and CDR2 from the germline V gene are MNHEY and SVGAGI. The CDR3 is 14 residues long. CDR3 DNA: TGTGCCAGCAGTAAACAGGGGATGAACACTGAAGCTTTCTTT. This translates into CASSKQGMNTEAFF.

The genes are TRBV5-4 and TRBJ1-2; 12 bases agree with TRBD1. Germline V gives CDR1 SGHNT, CDR2 YYREEE (reference sequence). J lost 8 bases, V lost 4 bases, and 6 bases had no gene match. The CDR3 sequence is 14 residues long. CDR3 protein: CASSPGTGGEGYTF. DNA for the CDR3: TGTGCCAGCAGCCCGGGGACAGGGGGCGAAGGCTACACCTTC.

The gene calls are TRBV6-5 and TRBJ1-1, with D maybe TRBD1 (6 bases). The germline CDR1 and CDR2 sequences are MNHEY and SVGAGI. The CDR3 is 15 residues long. V gave up 4 bases and J gave up 6 bases, with 18 bases separating them. The chain's CDR3 is CASSLDLLQGSEAFF. CDR3 DNA: TGTGCCAGCAGTTTGGACCTACTACAGGGCTCTGAAGCTTTCTTT.

This clone was found a few times. J is TRBJ1-1 and V is TRBV19; D unclear. With 7 bases removed from V and 1 base from J, the gap between germline ends came to 16 bases. Germline V gives CDR1 LNHDA, CDR2 SQIVND (reference sequence). CDR3 length equals 15 residues. CDR3 DNA: TGTGCCAGTACCTCATTAGGATCAGGGAACACTGAAGCTTTCTTT. Translated: CASTSLGSGNTEAFF.

The chain links TRBV29-1 to TRBJ1-1, with TRBD1 as a possible D gene (5 bases). There are 13 residues in the CDR3. CDR1 and CDR2 (germline): SQVTM, ANQGSEA. Trimming took off 3 bases at V and 5 bases at J, with 13 bases between the two ends. CDR3 residues: CSVDQGRGTEAFF. The CDR3 nucleotides read TGCAGCGTTGACCAGGGAAGGGGAACTGAAGCTTTCTTT.

The chain is built from TRBV6-2 or TRBV6-3 and TRBJ2-7, with 8 nucleotides matching TRBD1. V dropped 5 bases and J dropped 3; count of bases not matched to a gene: 12. The CDR3 is 16 residues long. In germline, CDR1 is MNHEY, CDR2 SVGEGT. The CDR3 sequence is CASSSSRDRTVYEQYF. CDR3 DNA sequence: TGTGCCAGCAGTAGTTCCCGGGACAGGACCGTCTACGAGCAGTACTTC.